This T cell receptor (beta chain) was retrieved from a study of beta chain features in type 1 diabetes. Findings and limits, study-wide: Using cDNA template may skew counts toward highly expressing activated cells.

Expressed TCRB transcripts were sequenced because the isolated RNA had all been reverse transcribed beforehand. Sequenced by immunoSEQ multiplex PCR; TCRdb stores in-frame clones only, minus some. Of roughly 140,000 clones in the sample, about 8.1% were seen once. V was clipped by 0 bases and J by 0 bases; unmatched bases: 4. This CDR3 is 16 amino acids long. CDR1 is SGHRS and CDR2 is YFSETQ in the germline V gene. As for this clone: The antigen remains undetermined.

By way of CD45RO/CCR7/CD25/CD127/CD95/CD27, the CD4+ regulatory, stem cell-like memory, central memory and naive cells were sorted. The receptor comes from a man between 18 and 29 years old in good health. This chain joins TRBV5-1 and TRBJ2-3; 7 bases line up with TRBD2. The sequencing input was central memory CD4+ T cells from blood. CDR3 loop: CASSLVAGASTDTQYF. CDR3 in DNA: TGCGCCAGCAGCTTGGTGGCGGGAGCTAGCACAGATACGCAGTATTTT. Filled out from reference TRBV5-1 and TRBJ2-3, the complete variable domain reads KAGVTQTPRYLIKTRGQQVTLSCSPISGHRSVSWYQQTPGQGLQFLFEYFSETQRNKGNFPGRFSGRQFSNSRSEMNVSTLELGDSALYLCASSLVAGASTDTQYFGPGTRLTVL.